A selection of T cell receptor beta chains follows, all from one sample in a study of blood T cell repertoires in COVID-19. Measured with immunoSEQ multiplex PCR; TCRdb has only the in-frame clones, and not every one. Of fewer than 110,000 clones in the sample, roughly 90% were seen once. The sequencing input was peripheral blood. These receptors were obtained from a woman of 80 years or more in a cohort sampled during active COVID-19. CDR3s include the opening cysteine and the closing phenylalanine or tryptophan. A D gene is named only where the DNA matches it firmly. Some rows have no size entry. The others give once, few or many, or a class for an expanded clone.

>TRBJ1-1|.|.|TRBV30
CAWGRQLSTEAFF
TGTGCCTGGGGACGACAGCTGAGCACTGAAGCTTTCTTT
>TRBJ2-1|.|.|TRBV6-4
CASSESWRGPYNEQFF
TGTGCCAGCAGTGAGTCTTGGCGGGGGCCCTACAATGAGCAGTTCTTC
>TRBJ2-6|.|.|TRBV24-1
CATSPGLFSGANVLTF
TGTGCCACCAGTCCCGGACTGTTCTCTGGGGCCAACGTCCTGACTTTC
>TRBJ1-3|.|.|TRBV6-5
CASIRAGDSGNTIYF
TGTGCCAGCATTAGAGCAGGGGACTCTGGAAACACCATATATTTT
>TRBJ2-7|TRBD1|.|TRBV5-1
CASSPPDRGYEQYF
TGCGCCAGCAGCCCACCCGACAGGGGTTACGAGCAGTACTTC
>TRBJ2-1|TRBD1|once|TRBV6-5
CASTRDRVAREQFF
TGTGCCAGCACCCGGGACAGGGTAGCGCGTGAGCAGTTCTTC
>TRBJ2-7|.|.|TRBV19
CASSKAGTYEQYF
TGTGCCAGTAGTAAGGCGGGTACCTACGAGCAGTACTTC
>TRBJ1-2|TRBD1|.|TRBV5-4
CASSWDRLNYGYTF
TGTGCCAGCAGCTGGGACAGACTTAACTATGGCTACACCTTC
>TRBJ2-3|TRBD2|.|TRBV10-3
CAIRAGLAGDTQYF
TGTGCCATCAGGGCAGGACTAGCGGGAGATACGCAGTATTTT
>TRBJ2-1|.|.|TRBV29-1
CSVVYYNEQFF
TGCAGCGTTGTATACTACAATGAGCAGTTCTTC
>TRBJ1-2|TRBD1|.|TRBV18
CASSPGTGSGYTF
TGTGCCAGCTCACCCGGGACAGGGAGTGGCTACACCTTC
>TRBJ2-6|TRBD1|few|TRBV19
CATLAGGAGANVLTF
TGTGCCACCTTGGCAGGGGGCGCTGGGGCCAACGTCCTGACTTTC
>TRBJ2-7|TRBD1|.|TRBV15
CATSRAGGSYEQYF
TGTGCCACCAGCAGGGCAGGGGGCTCGTACGAGCAGTACTTC
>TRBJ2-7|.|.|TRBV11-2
CATSTGSYEQYF
TGTGCCACCTCGACAGGTTCCTACGAGCAGTACTTC
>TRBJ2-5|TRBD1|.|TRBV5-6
CASSPGTAQETQYF
TGTGCCAGCAGCCCCGGGACAGCACAAGAGACCCAGTACTTC
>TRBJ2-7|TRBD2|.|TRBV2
CASGESGGLSYEQYF
TGTGCCAGCGGAGAAAGCGGGGGGCTCTCCTACGAGCAGTACTTC
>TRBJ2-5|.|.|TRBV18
CASSFGQQETQYF
TGTGCCAGCTCTTTTGGACAGCAAGAGACCCAGTACTTC
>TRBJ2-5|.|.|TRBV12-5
CASGLEGRSTQYF
TGTGCTAGTGGTTTGGAAGGGAGGTCGACCCAGTACTTC
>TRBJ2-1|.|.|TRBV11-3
CASSFRGSEYEQFF
TGTGCCAGCAGCTTTAGGGGGTCCGAATATGAGCAGTTCTTC
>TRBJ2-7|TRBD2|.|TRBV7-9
CASSSRAGGANTSTYEQYF
TGTGCCAGCAGCTCCAGAGCGGGGGGCGCCAACACTTCCACCTACGAGCAGTACTTC
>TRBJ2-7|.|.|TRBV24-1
CATWSGQYF
TGTGCCACCTGGTCCGGGCAGTACTTC
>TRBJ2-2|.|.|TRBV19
CASTREGLLVPGELFF
TGTGCCAGTACCCGCGAGGGCCTACTGGTCCCCGGGGAGCTGTTTTTT
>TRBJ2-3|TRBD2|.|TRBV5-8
CASSLGLLAGSTDTQYF
TGTGCCAGCAGTTTGGGATTGTTAGCGGGGAGCACAGATACGCAGTATTTT
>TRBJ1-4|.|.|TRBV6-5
CASARQLGEKLFF
TGTGCCAGCGCCCGACAGCTTGGGGAAAAACTGTTTTTT
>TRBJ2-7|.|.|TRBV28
CASSLIAAWEQYF
TGTGCCAGCAGTTTGATCGCGGCTTGGGAGCAGTACTTC
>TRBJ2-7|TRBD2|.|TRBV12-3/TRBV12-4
CASSLASGYEQYF
TGTGCCAGCAGTTTGGCTAGCGGCTACGAGCAGTACTTC
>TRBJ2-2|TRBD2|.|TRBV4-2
CASSLASGSNAGELFF
TGTGCCAGCAGCCTGGCGAGCGGGAGTAACGCCGGGGAGCTGTTTTTT
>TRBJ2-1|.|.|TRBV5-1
CASSQNSWDNEQFF
TGCGCCAGCAGTCAAAATAGCTGGGACAATGAGCAGTTCTTC
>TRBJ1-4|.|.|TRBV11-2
CASSLERQGGSEKLFF
TGTGCCAGCAGCTTAGAACGGCAGGGCGGCTCCGAAAAACTGTTTTTT
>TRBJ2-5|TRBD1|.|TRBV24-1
CATSDPTGTVKETQYF
TGTGCCACCAGTGATCCGACCGGGACAGTAAAAGAGACCCAGTACTTC
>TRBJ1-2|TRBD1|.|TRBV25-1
CASSRTGVNYGYTF
TGTGCCAGCAGTAGGACAGGGGTCAACTATGGCTACACCTTC
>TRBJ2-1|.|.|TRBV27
CASSLGRGFYNEQFF
TGTGCCAGCAGTTTAGGTAGGGGGTTCTACAATGAGCAGTTCTTC
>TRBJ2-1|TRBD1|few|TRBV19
CASSISSGTGDNEQFF
TGTGCCAGTAGTATATCCAGTGGGACAGGGGACAATGAGCAGTTCTTC
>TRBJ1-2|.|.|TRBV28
CASRTMTGTNYGYTF
TGTGCCAGCCGAACGATGACAGGCACTAACTATGGCTACACCTTC
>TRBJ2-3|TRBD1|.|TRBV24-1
CATQGQGGTDTQYF
TGTGCCACCCAGGGACAGGGGGGCACAGATACGCAGTATTTT
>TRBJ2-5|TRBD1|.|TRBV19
CASSIGTEGQKETQYF
TGTGCCAGTAGTATCGGGACAGAGGGGCAAAAAGAGACCCAGTACTTC
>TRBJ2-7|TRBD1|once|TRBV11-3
CASSFGQGYEQYF
TGTGCCAGCAGCTTCGGACAGGGTTACGAGCAGTACTTC
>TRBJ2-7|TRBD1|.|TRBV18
CASSPPRGTGSEQYF
TGTGCCAGCTCACCACCCCGGGGGACAGGCTCCGAGCAGTACTTC
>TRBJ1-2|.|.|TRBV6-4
CASSERLRGGYTF
TGTGCCAGCAGTGAGCGGTTACGGGGTGGCTACACCTTC
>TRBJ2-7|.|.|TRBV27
CASGKPGGQSYEQYF
TGTGCCAGCGGCAAACCCGGCGGACAGTCCTACGAGCAGTACTTC
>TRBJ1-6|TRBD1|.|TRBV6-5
CASSYSRGTVNSPLHF
TGTGCCAGCAGTTATTCCAGAGGGACAGTTAATTCACCCCTCCACTTT
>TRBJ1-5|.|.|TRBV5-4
CASSSGLGGQPQHF
TGTGCCAGCAGCTCCGGGTTAGGGGGTCAGCCCCAGCATTTT
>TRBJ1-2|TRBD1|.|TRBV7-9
CASSPQGYGYTF
TGTGCCAGCAGCCCACAGGGGTATGGCTACACCTTC
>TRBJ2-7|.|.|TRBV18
CASSLSLDEQYF
TGTGCCAGCTCACTAAGCTTGGACGAGCAGTACTTC
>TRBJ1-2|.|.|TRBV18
CASSGGSYGYTF
TGTGCCAGCTCCGGGGGTAGCTATGGCTACACCTTC
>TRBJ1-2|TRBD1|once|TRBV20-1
CSANRGHGYTF
TGCAGTGCGAACAGGGGGCACGGCTACACCTTC
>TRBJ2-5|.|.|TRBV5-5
CASTLAGAGYQETQYF
TGTGCCAGCACCTTGGCCGGTGCGGGGTACCAAGAGACCCAGTACTTC
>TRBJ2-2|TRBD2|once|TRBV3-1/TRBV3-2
CASSLHLSGGRALGDTGELFF
TGTGCCAGCAGCTTACATTTGAGCGGCGGGAGGGCCTTAGGGGACACCGGGGAGCTGTTTTTT
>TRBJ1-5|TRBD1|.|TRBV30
CAWSDRDRGWEPQHF
TGTGCCTGGAGTGACCGGGACAGGGGGTGGGAGCCCCAGCATTTT
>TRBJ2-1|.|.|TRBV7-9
CASSLESPEQFF
TGTGCCAGCAGCTTAGAGAGTCCTGAGCAGTTCTTC
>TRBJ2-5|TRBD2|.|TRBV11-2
CASSSLSGGGAPQYF
TGTGCCAGCAGCTCTCTATCGGGCGGGGGGGCTCCCCAGTACTTC
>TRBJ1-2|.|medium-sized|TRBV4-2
CASSQSLPPSYGYTF
TGTGCCAGCAGCCAATCACTGCCCCCCTCCTATGGCTACACCTTC